These 29 T cell receptor beta chains were sequenced from one sample in a study of cytomegalovirus exposure and HLA in healthy donors. PCR primers comprised 60 Vbeta and 13 Jbeta primers. Generated by immunoSEQ multiplex PCR, the TCRdb table keeps only in-frame clones and is missing some. Of over 150,000 clones in the sample, approximately 83% were seen once. The source material was PBMCs. The receptors come from a boy aged 2 to 10 in good health and CMV-seronegative.

This chain connects TRBV4-3 to TRBJ1-1; TRBD1 aligns across 8 bases. The CDR3 length is 16 residues. The V and J ends lost 3 bases and 3 bases, in that order; junction bases with no gene match: 9. Germline V CDR1 and CDR2: LGHNA, YSLEER. CDR3 residues: CASSHLQGARDTEAFF. As DNA, the CDR3 is TGCGCCAGCAGCCATCTCCAGGGGGCGCGAGACACTGAAGCTTTCTTT.

The rearrangement joins TRBV6-5 to TRBJ2-7; TRBD1 matches 9 bases. The CDR3 has 15 residues. The trim removed 6 bases at V and 4 bases at J, leaving 10 bases unmatched. Germline V lookup: CDR1 MNHEY, CDR2 SVGAGI. The CDR3 loop reads CASSPLTGGFYEQYF. The CDR3 DNA follows: TGTGCCAGCAGCCCTTTGACAGGGGGATTTTACGAGCAGTACTTC.

This chain uses TRBV27 with TRBJ2-3; D gene unclear. The V end lost 4 bases, the J end lost 3 bases, and 11 bases lay between the germline ends. From germline, CDR1 is MNHEY and CDR2 SMNVEV (reference sequence). The CDR3 is 14 residues long. The CDR3 loop is CASSSRPGTDTQYF. As DNA, the CDR3 is TGTGCCAGCAGTTCCCGGCCCGGGACAGATACGCAGTATTTT.

The chain uses TRBV5-6 and TRBJ2-5; D gene ambiguous. CDR3 length: 15 amino acids. Germline values: CDR1 SGHDT, CDR2 YYEEEE. V shed 2 bases and J shed 6 bases, with 17 bases lying between them. The DNA for the CDR3 is TGTGCCAGCAGCTTCCGACTCGCGCCTGGAAAGACCCAGTACTTC. It yields the protein CASSFRLAPGKTQYF.

The gene calls are TRBV5-4 and TRBJ2-1; TRBD2 matches at 8 bases. The CDR3 has 15 amino acids. In germline, CDR1 is SGHNT, CDR2 YYREEE (reference sequence). The V gene end was trimmed by 4 bases and the J gene end by 5 bases; junction bases not matched to a gene: 8. CDR3: CASSTSGGVNNEQFF. The CDR3 bases are TGTGCCAGCAGCACAAGCGGGGGAGTAAACAATGAGCAGTTCTTC.

This clone was seen more than once but under ten times. The chain uses TRBV18 and TRBJ1-6; D is unresolved. The CDR3 consists of 14 residues. V lost 2 bases to trimming and J lost 8 bases, with 10 bases between them. Germline CDR1 reads KGHSH; CDR2 reads LQKENI. The CDR3 nucleotides are TGTGCCAGCTCACCAACAGACCAGTATTCACCCCTCCACTTT. Amino acid sequence: CASSPTDQYSPLHF.

This clone was seen just once. CDR3 sequence reads: CASSVGLDYPSEQYF. CDR3 coding DNA: TGTGCCAGCAGCGTGGGTCTGGACTACCCTTCCGAGCAGTACTTC. The V and J genes are TRBV9 and TRBJ2-7; possible D gene TRBD2, 6 bases. This CDR3 is built from 15 residues. With 2 bases removed from V and 6 bases from J, the gap between germline ends came to 18 bases. Germline-derived CDR1 and CDR2 are SGDLS and YYNGEE.

In this sample, this clone turned up a few times. This chain joins TRBV5-1 and TRBJ2-1; D gene ambiguous. Per germline, CDR1 SGHRS and CDR2 YFSETQ. The CDR3 sequence is 14 residues long. Trimming cost V 1 base and J 4 bases, with 9 bases left between them. The CDR3: CASSLRPQYNEQFF. In DNA, the CDR3 is TGCGCCAGCAGCTTGAGGCCACAGTACAATGAGCAGTTCTTC.

The rearrangement links TRBV25-1 to TRBJ1-1; TRBD1 agrees at 8 bases. The ends lost 3 bases at V and 2 bases at J; junction bases unmatched: 5. This CDR3 spans 15 amino acids. Germline V gives CDR1 MGHDK, CDR2 SYGVNS. In DNA form, the CDR3 reads TGTGCCAGCAGTGACTACAGGGGGAGTAACACTGAAGCTTTCTTT. Translating gives CASSDYRGSNTEAFF.

V and J are TRBV6-1 and TRBJ2-5; TRBD2 is a possible D gene (6 bases). Germline V lookup: CDR1 MNHNS, CDR2 SASEGT. CDR3 length: 18 residues. V was cut by 1 base and J by 2 bases, with 20 bases left in between. CDR3 bases: TGTGCCAGCAGTGAAGGATGGGGACGGAGGGGATTGCAAGAGACCCAGTACTTC. Translated, it gives CASSEGWGRRGLQETQYF.

The chain joins TRBV5-6 to TRBJ2-7; the D gene is possibly TRBD1 (6 bases). Germline CDR1 SGHDT, CDR2 YYEEEE. This CDR3 has 13 amino acids. V shed 0 bases and J shed 7 bases, with 11 bases lying between them. The CDR3 coding sequence is TGTGCCAGCAGCTTGGGAGGGGGTGGGGAGCAGTACTTC. Translating it yields CASSLGGGGEQYF.

The J gene is TRBJ2-5, the V gene TRBV5-4; D gene unclear. The ends were cut back, 4 bases at V and 0 bases at J, with 7 bases in the middle. This CDR3 comprises 13 residues. Germline V gives CDR1 SGHNT, CDR2 YYREEE (reference sequence). Here the CDR3 DNA reads TGTGCCAGCAGCCTCCTTAACCAAGAGACCCAGTACTTC. This codes for CASSLLNQETQYF. Complete variable domain (other parts from reference TRBV5-4 and TRBJ2-5): ETGVTQSPTHLIKTRGQQVTLRCSSQSGHNTVSWYQQALGQGPQFIFQYYREEENGRGNFPPRFSGLQFPNYSSELNVNALELDDSALYLCASSLLNQETQYFGPGTRLLVL.

This chain connects TRBV4-2 to TRBJ1-6, with no clear D. The CDR3 spans 17 residues. The V end was cut by 0 bases, the J end by 7 bases, with 16 bases between. Germline lookup yields CDR1 LGHNA and CDR2 YNFKEQ. The CDR3 loop reads CASSQDRGRVSNSPLHF. CDR3 nucleotides: TGTGCCAGCAGCCAAGATCGAGGGCGAGTTAGCAATTCACCCCTCCACTTT.

The chain has TRBV4-1 and TRBJ1-1; no definite D call. This CDR3 comprises 15 residues. Per the germline V gene, CDR1 is MGHRA and CDR2 is YSYEKL. Between the trimmed V and J ends, which lost 2 bases and 8 bases, there was a span of 18 bases. The CDR3 DNA reads as TGCGCCAGCAGCCAATCCATCGTCCGGGTAACGGAAGCTTTCTTT. It yields the protein CASSQSIVRVTEAFF.

The chain employs TRBV7-6 and TRBJ2-7, with TRBD1 matching 7 bases. Germline V gene lookup returns CDR1 SGHVS and CDR2 FNYEAQ. This CDR3 is built from 16 residues. The J segment lost 6 bases and the V segment lost 1 base, leaving 12 bases of the junction unmatched. Here the CDR3 DNA reads TGTGCCAGCAGCTTAGAGACAGGGAAAGATTTAGGCGAGCAGTACTTC. Translation: CASSLETGKDLGEQYF.

This clone was counted between two and nine times. The V gene is TRBV19, the J gene TRBJ1-1, with D perhaps TRBD1 (5 bases). Trimming shortened V by 7 bases and J by 1 base, and 10 bases separated the two germline ends. The CDR3 sequence is 13 residues long. CDR1 is LNHDA, CDR2 SQIVND, per germline (reference sequence). CDR3 amino acids: CASKSRANTEAFF. For the CDR3, the DNA is TGTGCCAGTAAGAGCAGGGCGAACACTGAAGCTTTCTTT.

This clone was picked up one time. This sequence joins TRBV19 and TRBJ1-6, with D unclear. Germline V gene data show CDR1 as LNHDA and CDR2 as SQIVND (reference sequence). The CDR3 runs 13 residues. With 1 base removed from V and 8 bases from J, the gap between germline ends came to 6 bases. CDR3 coding DNA: TGTGCCAGTAGTATAGGGAGGGATTCACCCCTCCACTTT. It encodes CASSIGRDSPLHF.

This clone occurred once. This chain connects TRBV10-3 to TRBJ1-1; the D gene is possibly TRBD1 (6 bases). The germline V gene encodes CDR1 ENHRY and CDR2 SYGVKD. Trimming took 8 bases from V and 5 from J, leaving 15 bases between them. The CDR3 totals 13 residues. CDR3 nucleotides: TGTGCCATCGGGACATTAAGTGGTACTGAAGCTTTCTTT. Translated, it gives CAIGTLSGTEAFF.

The V gene is TRBV5-4, the J gene TRBJ2-7; TRBD1 might be the D (6 bases). The CDR3 runs 18 residues. With 4 bases removed from V and 0 bases from J, the gap between germline ends came to 23 bases. Germline CDR1 and CDR2: SGHNT and YYREEE (reference sequence). This CDR3 reads CASSPLTPGQRGSYEQYF. In DNA, the CDR3 is TGTGCCAGCAGCCCACTTACCCCGGGACAAAGGGGCTCCTACGAGCAGTACTTC.

V gene TRBV7-3 combines with J gene TRBJ2-1; TRBD2 is a possible D gene (6 bases). The V gene lost 3 bases and the J gene lost 7 bases, with 13 bases spanning the gap. This CDR3 contains 14 residues. The germline V gene has CDR1 SGHTA and CDR2 FQGTGA. CDR3 protein: CASSFGTRGNEQFF. CDR3 coding DNA: TGTGCCAGCAGCTTCGGCACCCGGGGGAATGAGCAGTTCTTC.

A single count supports this clone. This chain joins TRBV10-2 and TRBJ2-4, with TRBD1 matching over 9 bases. Losses at the gene ends were 9 bases for V and 1 base for J; bases not matched to a gene: 10. The CDR3 runs 16 residues. Per germline, CDR1 WSHSY and CDR2 SAAADI. The CDR3 coding sequence is TGCGCCAGTCTCGACCGGACAGGGGTGGCCAAAAACATTCAGTACTTC. It codes for CASLDRTGVAKNIQYF.

This clone was seen more than once but under ten times. The junction departs from germline at one end; a sequencing error may be responsible. This rearrangement joins TRBV7-7 to TRBJ2-5; the match to TRBD2 covers 8 bases. Germline-derived CDR1 and CDR2 are SSHAT and FNYEAQ (reference sequence). This CDR3 has 16 residues. The chain's CDR3 is CASSLVGRGGQETQYF. CDR3 DNA sequence: TGTGCTAGCAGCTTAGTCGGACGGGGGGGCCAAGAGACCCAGTACTTC.

This clone turned up a few times. The chain employs TRBV19 and TRBJ1-1; D unclear. Between the trimmed V and J ends, which lost 8 bases and 1 base, there was a span of 8 bases. This CDR3 is built from 12 residues. Germline loops: CDR1 LNHDA, CDR2 SQIVND (reference sequence). The CDR3 loop is CASWAGNTEAFF. CDR3 DNA sequence: TGTGCCAGTTGGGCCGGGAACACTGAAGCTTTCTTT.

V usage is TRBV19 and J usage is TRBJ1-5; D is unresolved. This CDR3 is 17 amino acids long. Germline CDR1 is LNHDA and CDR2 is SQIVND (reference sequence). Trimming removed 1 base at V and 0 bases at J, with 13 bases between. The CDR3 region has the DNA TGTGCCAGTAGTATAGTGTTGACTGTTTATAGCAATCAGCCCCAGCATTTT. This codes for CASSIVLTVYSNQPQHF. The variable domain in full, completed from reference TRBV19 and TRBJ1-5, reads DGGITQSPKYLFRKEGQNVTLSCEQNLNHDAMYWYRQDPGQGLRLIYYSQIVNDFQKGDIAEGYSVSREKKESFPLTVTSAQKNPTAFYLCASSIVLTVYSNQPQHFGDGTRLSIL.

The chain has TRBV5-4 and TRBJ2-3, with a weak D call TRBD1 (5 bases). The germline CDR1 and CDR2 sequences are SGHNT and YYREEE (reference sequence). This CDR3 comprises 16 residues. The V end lost 1 base, the J end lost 0 bases, and 12 bases lay between the germline ends. CDR3: CASSLYVGASTDTQYF. CDR3 coding DNA: TGTGCCAGCAGCTTGTATGTTGGGGCTAGCACAGATACGCAGTATTTT.

This clone was counted a single time. V usage is TRBV7-8 and J usage is TRBJ1-1, with 7 bases that match TRBD1. With 1 base clipped from V and 1 base from J, the junction kept 0 bases outside the gene matches. CDR1 and CDR2 (germline): SGHVS, FQNEAQ. CDR3 length: 14 residues. As DNA, the CDR3 is TGTGCCAGCAGCTTAGACAGGGGGAACACTGAAGCTTTCTTT. This gives the protein CASSLDRGNTEAFF. Full variable domain (missing parts from reference TRBV7-8 and TRBJ1-1): GAGVSQSPRYKVAKRGQDVALRCDPISGHVSLFWYQQALGQGPEFLTYFQNEAQLDKSGLPSDRFFAERPEGSVSTLKIQRTQQEDSAVYLCASSLDRGNTEAFFGQGTRLTVV.

The genes are TRBV15 and TRBJ2-5; TRBD1 aligns across 8 bases. Trimming cost V 3 bases and J 1 base; bases outside gene matches: 4. Germline CDR1 reads LNHNV; CDR2 reads YYDKDF (reference sequence). The CDR3 covers 15 residues. CDR3 residues: CATSRQGALQETQYF. CDR3 bases: TGTGCCACCAGCAGGCAGGGGGCTCTCCAAGAGACCCAGTACTTC.

The rearrangement joins TRBV7-2 to TRBJ1-2; D gene unclear. Germline CDR1 and CDR2: SGHTA and FQGNSA. V gave up 5 bases and J gave up 6 bases, with 16 bases separating them. This CDR3 contains 14 residues. CDR3 sequence reads: CASSPMRNSDGYTF. CDR3 DNA: TGTGCCAGCAGCCCCATGAGGAATTCAGATGGCTACACCTTC.

This clone came up once. V is TRBV9 and J is TRBJ2-1; 7 positions match TRBD2. Germline V gene lookup returns CDR1 SGDLS and CDR2 YYNGEE. CDR3 size: 17 residues. V gave up 0 bases and J gave up 9 bases; unmatched junction bases: 15. The CDR3 DNA sequence: TGTGCCAGCAGCGTAGCGGTATCTAGCGGCTCGGCCGGTGAGCAGTTCTTC. It encodes CASSVAVSSGSAGEQFF.